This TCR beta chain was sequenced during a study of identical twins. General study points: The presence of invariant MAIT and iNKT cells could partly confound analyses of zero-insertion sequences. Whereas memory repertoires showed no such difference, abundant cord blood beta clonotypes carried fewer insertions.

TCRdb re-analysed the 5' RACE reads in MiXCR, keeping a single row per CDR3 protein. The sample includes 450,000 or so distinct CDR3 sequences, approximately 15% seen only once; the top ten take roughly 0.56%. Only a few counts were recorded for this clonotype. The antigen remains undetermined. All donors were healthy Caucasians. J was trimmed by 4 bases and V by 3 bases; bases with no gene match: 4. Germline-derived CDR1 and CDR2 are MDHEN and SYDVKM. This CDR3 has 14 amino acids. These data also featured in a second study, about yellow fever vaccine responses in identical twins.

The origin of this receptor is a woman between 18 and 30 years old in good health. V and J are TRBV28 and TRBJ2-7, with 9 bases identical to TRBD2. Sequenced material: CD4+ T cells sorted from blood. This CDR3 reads CASSLSGLAYEQYF. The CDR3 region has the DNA TGTGCCAGCAGTTTGAGCGGACTAGCGTACGAGCAGTACTTC.